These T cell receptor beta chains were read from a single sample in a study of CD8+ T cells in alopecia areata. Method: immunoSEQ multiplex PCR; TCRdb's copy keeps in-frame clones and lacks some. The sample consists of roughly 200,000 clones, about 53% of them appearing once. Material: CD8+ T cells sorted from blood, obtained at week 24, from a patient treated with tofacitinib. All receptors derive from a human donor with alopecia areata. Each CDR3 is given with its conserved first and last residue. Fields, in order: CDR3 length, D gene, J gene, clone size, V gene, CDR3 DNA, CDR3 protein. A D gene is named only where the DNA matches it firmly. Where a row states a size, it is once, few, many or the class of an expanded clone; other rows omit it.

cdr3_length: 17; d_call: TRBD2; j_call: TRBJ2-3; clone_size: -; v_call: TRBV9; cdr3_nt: TGTGCCAGCAGCGTTACTAGCGGGGGGTCGTCCACAGATACGCAGTATTTT; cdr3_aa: CASSVTSGGSSTDTQYF
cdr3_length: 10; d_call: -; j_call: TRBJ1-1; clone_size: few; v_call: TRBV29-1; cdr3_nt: TGCAGCGCCGCCCGCACTGAAGCTTTCTTT; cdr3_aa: CSAARTEAFF
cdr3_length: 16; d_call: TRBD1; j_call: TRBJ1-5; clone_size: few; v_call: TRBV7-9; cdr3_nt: TGTGCCAGCAGCTCTGCCGGGACAGGGAACAATCAGCCCCAGCATTTT; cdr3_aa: CASSSAGTGNNQPQHF
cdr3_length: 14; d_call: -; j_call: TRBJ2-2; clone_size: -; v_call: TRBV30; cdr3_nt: TGTGCCTACCAGGACCTCACGGGAACCGGGGAGCTGTTTTTT; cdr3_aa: CAYQDLTGTGELFF
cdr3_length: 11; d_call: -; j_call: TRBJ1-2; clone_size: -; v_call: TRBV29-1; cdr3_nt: TGCAGCGCAACCGATGGGGATGGCTACACCTTC; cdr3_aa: CSATDGDGYTF
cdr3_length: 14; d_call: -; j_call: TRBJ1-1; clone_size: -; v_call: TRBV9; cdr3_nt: TGTGCCAGCAGCGTAGTTGCGGTGAACACTGAAGCTTTCTTT; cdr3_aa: CASSVVAVNTEAFF
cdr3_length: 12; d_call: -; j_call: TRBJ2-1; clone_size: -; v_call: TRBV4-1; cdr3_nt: TGCGCCAGCAGCCACAACAACAATGAGCAGTTCTTC; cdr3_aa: CASSHNNNEQFF
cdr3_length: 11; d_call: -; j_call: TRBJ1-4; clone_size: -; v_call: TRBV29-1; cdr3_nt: TGCAGCGTTGAGCGAGGGGCAAAACTGTTTTTT; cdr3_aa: CSVERGAKLFF
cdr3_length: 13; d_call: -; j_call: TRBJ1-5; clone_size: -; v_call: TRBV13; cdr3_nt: TGTGCCAGCAGCTTAGAAGGGGGTCAGCCCCAGCATTTT; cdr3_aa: CASSLEGGQPQHF
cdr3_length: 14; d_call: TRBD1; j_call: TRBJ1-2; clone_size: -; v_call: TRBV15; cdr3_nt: TGTGCCACCAGACGACAGGGGGCGGCGGGAGGCTACACCTTC; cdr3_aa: CATRRQGAAGGYTF
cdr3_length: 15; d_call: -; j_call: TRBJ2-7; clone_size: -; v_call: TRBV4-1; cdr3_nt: TGCGCCAGCAGCCAAGTCACAGGAGGCTCCTACGAGCAGTACTTC; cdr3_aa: CASSQVTGGSYEQYF
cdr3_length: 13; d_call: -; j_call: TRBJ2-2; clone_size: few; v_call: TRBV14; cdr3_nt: TGTGCCAGCAGCCAAGATGCCACCGGGGAGCTGTTTTTT; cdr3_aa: CASSQDATGELFF
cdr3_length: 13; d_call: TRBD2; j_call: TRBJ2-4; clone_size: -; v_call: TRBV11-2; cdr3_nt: TGTGCCAGCAGCCCCAGCGGGGCGGACATTCAGTACTTC; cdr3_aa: CASSPSGADIQYF
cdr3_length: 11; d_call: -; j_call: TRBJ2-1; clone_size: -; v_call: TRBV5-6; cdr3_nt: TGTGCCAGCAGCTTGGGGCAGACATACTTCTTC; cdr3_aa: CASSLGQTYFF
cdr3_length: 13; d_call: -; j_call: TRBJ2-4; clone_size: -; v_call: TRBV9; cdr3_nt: TGTGCCAGCAGCGTAGATTTCAAAAACATTCAGTACTTC; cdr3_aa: CASSVDFKNIQYF
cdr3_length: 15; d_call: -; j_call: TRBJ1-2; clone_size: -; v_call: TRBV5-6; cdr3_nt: TGTGCCAGCAGCGTAGCTCGTCGGGTGGGGTATGGCTACACCTTC; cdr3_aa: CASSVARRVGYGYTF
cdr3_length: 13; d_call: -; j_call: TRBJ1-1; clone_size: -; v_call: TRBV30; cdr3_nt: TGTGCCTGGAGGCCCTTGTTGAACACTGAAGCTTTCTTT; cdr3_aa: CAWRPLLNTEAFF